This T cell receptor (beta chain) stems from a study of T cell repertoires in cytomegalovirus infection. In the study overall: Matching HLA type and CMV infection were both indicated by public TCR beta signatures.

The CDR3 contains 13 residues. V lost 7 bases, J lost 3 bases, and 10 bases lay in between. Germline assignment: CDR1 LNHDA and CDR2 SQIVND (reference sequence). TCRdb reanalysed the reads using MiXCR and keeps one entry per CDR3 protein. This table has hundreds of thousands of distinct CDR3 sequences, 24% appearing once. The V gene is TRBV19, the J gene TRBJ2-1; D is possibly TRBD1 (6 bases). The sequencing input was CD8+ T cells from PBMCs. The clonotype originates from a human donor in good health (CMV status not recorded). Some clones in this sample may be carry-over from other donors' samples. The CDR3 is CASTGQDYNEQFF. Here the CDR3 DNA reads TGTGCCAGTACGGGACAAGACTACAATGAGCAGTTCTTC.